This paragraph covers one T cell receptor (beta chain) sequence. V shed 2 bases and J shed 1 base, with 8 bases lying between them. There are 14 residues in the CDR3. The V gene's germline CDR1 is SGHNT and CDR2 YENEEA. This entry comes from a study of blood T cell repertoires in COVID-19. Assay used: immunoSEQ multiplex PCR; TCRdb lists only in-frame clones, some missing. The table records fewer than 200,000 clones, 79% of them present only once. The clonotype originates from a woman in her seventies in a cohort exposed to, infected with or recovered from COVID-19 (not recorded which). This sequence joins TRBV11-3 and TRBJ1-1; D gene ambiguous. Sequencing was done on a sample of PBMCs or T cells enriched from blood (not recorded which). CDR3 in DNA: TGTGCCAGCAGCTTAATGGGCAGGAACACTGAAGCTTTCTTT. Amino acids: CASSLMGRNTEAFF.